What follows are 2 T cell receptor beta chains derived from one specimen sequenced in a study of T-cell reconstitution after alpha-beta-depleted transplantation in children. The TCRbeta library incorporated unique molecular identifiers. TCRdb reprocessed the PCR reads with MiXCR, giving one entry per CDR3 protein. The data contain about 610,000 distinct CDR3 sequences, over 9.5% of them singletons. The specimen was PBMCs from the stem cell graft donor, collected from the stem cell graft. These receptors were taken from a human donor who donated a stem cell graft to a child with acute myeloid leukemia.

This clonotype was seen only a few times. V is TRBV19 and J is TRBJ1-5; 7 nucleotides agree with TRBD1. J gave up 6 bases and V 2 bases, and 16 bases lay outside the gene matches. From germline, CDR1 is LNHDA and CDR2 SQIVND (reference sequence). This CDR3 has 18 amino acids. Written as DNA, the CDR3 is TGTGCCAGTAGTATATGGGTAACAGGGGAAGAGGCAAGTCAGCCCCAGCATTTT. Its protein is CASSIWVTGEEASQPQHF.

The V call is TRBV25-1, the J call TRBJ2-2; 7 positions match TRBD1. CDR1 is MGHDK, CDR2 SYGVNS, per germline. J gave up 4 bases and V 4 bases, and 6 bases lay outside the gene matches. The CDR3 covers 15 residues. The CDR3 sequence is CASSGTRTGTGELFF. CDR3 DNA: TGTGCCAGCAGTGGGACCCGGACAGGCACCGGGGAGCTGTTTTTT.